A single sample is the source of the 5 T cell receptor beta chains below, sequenced in a study of Graves' ophthalmopathy and Graves' hyperthyroidism (dated by TCRdb to between 2018 and 2020). The instrument given in TCRdb is Illumina HiSeq 2000. For repertoire sequencing, the TCR beta CDR3 regions were amplified from RNA transcripts. HTBI primers and the Qiagen OneStep RT-PCR kit were used in a first-round RT-PCR, which was followed by a second-round multiplex PCR, size selection and purification. TCRdb redid the processing of the public reads, applying fastp at Q25 and MiXCR, and retained in-frame beta chains. Each CDR3 protein gets just one entry, which takes the most common genes and DNA from the rows behind it. Counted in this sample were hundreds of thousands of distinct CDR3 sequences; roughly 39% of them appeared once. More than 2.5% of the sample belongs to the ten largest clones. Sequencing was performed on peripheral blood. The source is an adult man with Graves' ophthalmopathy.

This chain joins TRBV10-3 and TRBJ2-1, with 8 bases that match TRBD2. This CDR3 spans 13 amino acids. Trimming at V came to 7 bases and at J to 6 bases, leaving 5 bases not matched to a gene. Germline-derived CDR1 and CDR2 are ENHRY and SYGVKD. The CDR3 DNA reads TGTGCCATCAAGATGGGGACTAGCAATGAGCAGTTCTTC. This codes for CAIKMGTSNEQFF.

This rearrangement joins TRBV4-1 to TRBJ1-2; no firm D call. The CDR3 has 14 residues. Germline V lookup: CDR1 MGHRA, CDR2 YSYEKL. V was cut by 1 base and J by 6 bases, with 12 bases left in between. The CDR3 DNA is TGCGCCAGCAGCCAAGTCTTCGGCAGCGATGGCTACACCTTC. Protein product: CASSQVFGSDGYTF.

The chain combines TRBV10-3 with TRBJ2-5; D is ambiguous. V was trimmed by 8 bases and J by 9 bases, leaving 16 bases between them. The CDR3 is 12 residues long. Per germline, CDR1 ENHRY and CDR2 SYGVKD. The CDR3 spells CAIPYGNQPQYF. CDR3 in DNA: TGTGCCATCCCCTACGGCAATCAGCCCCAGTACTTC.

This clonotype was seen at least ten times. The chain employs TRBV11-2 and TRBJ2-5; 7 bases agree with TRBD2. This CDR3 region has 13 residues. The germline CDR1 and CDR2 sequences are SGHAT and FQNNGV. V shed 5 bases and J 5 bases; nucleotides not matched to a gene: 5. The CDR3 DNA reads as TGTGCCAGCAGCGGGGGAGGGCGGGAGACCCAGTACTTC. Its protein product is CASSGGGRETQYF.

This clonotype was counted a few times. The chain has TRBV5-1 and TRBJ2-2; TRBD2 agrees at 8 bases. V lost 1 base, J lost 1 base, and 9 bases stayed unmatched. In germline, CDR1 is SGHRS, CDR2 YFSETQ. CDR3 length equals 18 residues. The CDR3 sequence is CASSLFLREAGNTGELFF. CDR3 bases: TGCGCCAGCAGCTTGTTTTTGCGGGAGGCCGGGAACACCGGGGAGCTGTTTTTT.